These T cell receptor beta chains were read from a single sample in a study of monozygotic twins with cystic fibrosis. Repertoires were generated with immunoSEQ multiplex PCR, while TCRdb's copy carries only in-frame clones and drops some. Of roughly 28,000 clones listed, just under 85% are singletons. The sequenced sample consisted of blood. Receptors originate from a girl aged 2 to 10 with cystic fibrosis. CDR3s include the opening cysteine and the closing phenylalanine or tryptophan.

J: TRBJ2-3; V: TRBV30; CDR3: CAGGQGGVGTQYF
J: TRBJ1-2; V: TRBV14; CDR3: CASTPMTASGAEYGYTF
J: TRBJ2-7; V: TRBV19; CDR3: CASRYTSYSYEQYF
J: TRBJ1-1; V: TRBV4-1; CDR3: CASSSGAGNTEAFF
J: TRBJ2-5; V: TRBV30; CDR3: CAWLQGKETQYF
J: TRBJ1-1; V: TRBV19; CDR3: CASSIRGLLRVTGTQVLNTEAFF
J: TRBJ2-2; V: TRBV5-1; CDR3: CASSGTRSASGELFF
J: TRBJ1-4; V: TRBV28; CDR3: CASSAMGRREKLFF
J: TRBJ2-7; V: TRBV5-1; CDR3: CASSPDGVEQYF
J: TRBJ2-7; V: TRBV29-1; CDR3: CSFWGQGKSGRYEQYF
J: TRBJ1-3; V: TRBV12-5; CDR3: CASGLSDRGNGNTIYF
J: TRBJ2-7; V: TRBV30; CDR3: CAWGWTNSGEQYF
J: TRBJ2-7; V: TRBV6-5; CDR3: CASSEDRSYEQYF
J: TRBJ2-1; V: TRBV5-1; CDR3: CASSLGDSYNEQFF
J: TRBJ2-2; V: TRBV7-9; CDR3: CASSLETSGRGYTGELFF
J: TRBJ2-1; V: TRBV10-1; CDR3: CASSEPGDNEQFF
J: TRBJ1-1; V: TRBV27; CDR3: CASSLGAFLGGNTEAFF
J: TRBJ2-1; V: TRBV7-8; CDR3: CASKGSVGNNEQFF
J: TRBJ1-5; V: TRBV6-5; CDR3: CASSYSGQGNQPQHF
J: TRBJ1-1; V: TRBV19; CDR3: CASSTYRDLNTEAFF
J: TRBJ2-7; V: TRBV7-2; CDR3: CASSLDRGREQYF
J: TRBJ2-1; V: TRBV5-1; CDR3: CASSLGGYNEQFF
J: TRBJ1-1; V: TRBV7-2; CDR3: CASSLVQGVGAFF
J: TRBJ2-1; V: TRBV7-6; CDR3: CASSHTDSEESSYNEQFF
J: TRBJ1-2; V: TRBV19; CDR3: CASSTRDRGAPYGYTF
J: TRBJ1-1; V: TRBV5-1; CDR3: CASSLDWTGNTEAFF
J: TRBJ1-1; V: TRBV30; CDR3: CAWTLPSRAGNTEAFF
J: TRBJ1-3; V: TRBV5-6; CDR3: CASSLASLGNTIYF
J: TRBJ2-1; V: TRBV19; CDR3: CASKDRTYNEQFF
J: TRBJ1-1; V: TRBV7-9; CDR3: CASSLMAGDTEAFF
J: TRBJ1-2; V: TRBV30; CDR3: CAWSLGGAGGYTF
J: TRBJ2-2; V: TRBV30; CDR3: CAWSVGWPPTTNTGELFF
J: TRBJ2-6; V: TRBV5-5; CDR3: CASSFQVGTTGANVLTF
J: TRBJ1-1; V: TRBV19; CDR3: CASSIEGAASEAFF
J: TRBJ1-2; V: TRBV28; CDR3: CASSLKGYGYTF
J: TRBJ2-1; V: TRBV18; CDR3: CASSPPNYNEQFF
J: TRBJ2-7; V: TRBV2; CDR3: CASRIPQGTYEQYF
J: TRBJ2-7; V: TRBV28; CDR3: CASSPNIGEQYF
J: TRBJ2-7; V: TRBV28; CDR3: CASSMGLAGASYEQYF
J: TRBJ2-2; V: TRBV27; CDR3: CAILIAGELFF
J: TRBJ1-1; V: TRBV25-1; CDR3: CASARGGAWNTEAFF
J: TRBJ1-4; V: TRBV5-5; CDR3: CASSYRQGANEKLFF
J: TRBJ1-1; V: TRBV27; CDR3: CASSRNEGSTVIPTEAFF
J: TRBJ2-7; V: TRBV12-5; CDR3: CASGLVRGQVYEQYF
J: TRBJ2-7; V: TRBV5-4; CDR3: CASSYGTSRYEQYF
J: TRBJ2-3; V: TRBV9; CDR3: CASSVGGRNTDTQYF
J: TRBJ2-1; V: TRBV7-2; CDR3: CASSLFRNEQFF
J: TRBJ2-1; V: TRBV30; CDR3: CAWSVLREGPYNEQFF
J: TRBJ2-7; V: TRBV5-5; CDR3: CASSDPSRGLGGYEQYF
J: TRBJ2-2; V: TRBV7-9; CDR3: CASSLIGGEHTGELFF
J: TRBJ2-1; V: TRBV19; CDR3: CASSMGRGGRSYNEQFF
J: TRBJ1-6; V: TRBV30; CDR3: CAWSVRGPGQYNSPLHF
J: TRBJ2-1; V: TRBV10-3; CDR3: CAINQGEGNEQFF
J: TRBJ2-1; V: TRBV19; CDR3: CASSITGFGSYNEQFF